The subject of this entry is one T cell receptor beta chain. This sample was taken from a study of cytomegalovirus exposure and HLA in healthy donors. The PCR ran on 60 Vbeta and 13 Jbeta primers. This table comes from immunoSEQ multiplex PCR, and its TCRdb copy is limited to in-frame clones, with some not included. This listing includes 190,000 or so clones. The CDR3 extends over 15 amino acids. With V trimmed by 3 bases and J by 3 bases, 5 bases remained unmatched. The V gene's germline CDR1 is SGHRS and CDR2 YFSETQ. The specimen sequenced was PBMCs. The V call is TRBV5-1, the J call TRBJ1-2, with 10 positions matching TRBD1. The origin of this receptor is a boy younger than 18 in good health and CMV-seronegative. The CDR3 nucleotides read TGCGCCAGCAGCTCGACAGGGGGCTCTGACTATGGCTACACCTTC. Protein product: CASSSTGGSDYGYTF.